These T cell receptor beta chains were read from a single sample in a study of T cell clonotyping in hematopoietic cell transplantation. Here immunoSEQ multiplex PCR was the method, and the copy in TCRdb shows in-frame clones only, minus some. The sample consists of tens of thousands of clones, approximately 88% of them appearing once. Sequencing used peripheral blood mononuclear cells. The receptor source for this set is a woman aged 40 to 49 in good health. Some clones in this sample may be carry-over from other donors' samples. CDR3s include the opening cysteine and the closing phenylalanine or tryptophan. The D gene is left open where the match is weak. A row's size may be missing; if present it is once, few, many or a size class.

size	D	V	length	J	CDR3	DNA
NA	TRBD2	TRBV4-1	19	TRBJ2-5	CASSQDTGGGRPLQETQYF	TGCGCCAGCAGCCAAGATACAGGCGGCGGGAGGCCCCTCCAAGAGACCCAGTACTTC
NA	NA	TRBV30	12	TRBJ1-2	CAWSEIVGGYTF	TGTGCCTGGAGTGAAATTGTTGGTGGCTACACCTTC
NA	NA	TRBV2	15	TRBJ2-5	CAGRRQRGSRETQYF	TGTGCCGGCAGACGACAAAGGGGGAGTAGGGAGACCCAGTACTTC
NA	TRBD1	TRBV5-4	13	TRBJ1-2	CASSFDREDGYTF	TGTGCCAGCAGCTTTGACAGGGAGGATGGCTACACCTTC
NA	TRBD2	TRBV5-1	17	TRBJ2-2	CASSLAATSGRTGELFF	TGCGCCAGCAGCTTGGCTGCGACTAGCGGGAGGACCGGGGAGCTGTTTTTT
few	NA	TRBV10-2	12	TRBJ2-7	CASSVKLYEQYF	TGCGCCAGCAGTGTAAAACTCTACGAGCAGTACTTC
NA	TRBD1	TRBV28	13	TRBJ1-5	CASRSQGDQPQHF	TGTGCCAGCAGGTCACAGGGGGATCAGCCCCAGCATTTT
once	NA	TRBV7-9	16	TRBJ1-4	CASSGKLQGVNEKLFF	TGTGCCAGCAGCGGAAAATTACAGGGCGTGAATGAAAAACTGTTTTTT
NA	NA	TRBV27	13	TRBJ1-1	CASSPAGGAEAFF	TGTGCCAGCAGCCCCGCGGGGGGTGCTGAAGCTTTCTTT
NA	NA	TRBV20-1	10	TRBJ1-1	CSALKTEAFF	TGCAGTGCCCTCAAAACTGAAGCTTTCTTT
NA	NA	TRBV10-3	14	TRBJ1-1	CAISEGETNTEAFF	TGTGCCATCAGTGAAGGGGAGACGAACACTGAAGCTTTCTTT
few	NA	TRBV28	16	TRBJ2-3	CASTPLGEVGTDTQYF	TGTGCCAGCACCCCTTTGGGGGAGGTGGGCACAGATACGCAGTATTTT
NA	TRBD1	TRBV11-2	15	TRBJ2-5	CASSLLGTGDETQYF	TGTGCCAGCAGCTTACTCGGGACAGGGGACGAGACCCAGTACTTC
NA	NA	TRBV30	14	TRBJ2-5	CAWKRQGIEETQYF	TGTGCCTGGAAGCGTCAGGGAATAGAAGAGACCCAGTACTTC
NA	NA	TRBV28	13	TRBJ1-2	CASSLLSNYGYTF	TGTGCCAGCAGTTTGTTGTCTAACTATGGCTACACCTTC
NA	TRBD2	TRBV10-1	15	TRBJ2-7	CASSESLAEGGEQYF	TGCGCCAGCAGTGAGTCCCTAGCGGAGGGAGGAGAGCAGTACTTC
NA	NA	TRBV11-3	13	TRBJ2-3	CASSFQSTDTQYF	TGTGCCAGCAGCTTCCAGAGCACAGATACGCAGTATTTT
NA	NA	TRBV29-1	13	TRBJ1-1	CSSYRAESTEAFF	TGCAGCAGCTACAGGGCGGAGAGCACTGAAGCTTTCTTT
NA	TRBD1	TRBV30	12	TRBJ1-2	CAWGTGGYGYTF	TGTGCCTGGGGGACAGGGGGCTATGGCTACACCTTC
NA	NA	TRBV20-1	11	TRBJ2-3	CSAGEWNTQYF	TGCAGTGCTGGGGAATGGAATACGCAGTATTTT
NA	TRBD1	TRBV7-9	12	TRBJ2-7	CASSQTGVEQYF	TGTGCCAGCAGCCAGACAGGGGTCGAGCAGTACTTC
NA	TRBD1	TRBV7-8	13	TRBJ2-7	CASSNDRVGEQYF	TGTGCCAGCAGCAACGACAGGGTGGGAGAGCAGTACTTC
NA	NA	TRBV2	14	TRBJ2-1	CASSREAAYNEQFF	TGTGCCAGCAGCAGGGAGGCTGCCTACAATGAGCAGTTCTTC
NA	NA	TRBV4-1	14	TRBJ1-2	CASSHPREDYGYTF	TGCGCCAGCAGCCACCCCAGGGAAGACTATGGCTACACCTTC
NA	NA	TRBV28	12	TRBJ2-2	CASSLLAGELFF	TGTGCCAGCAGTTTGCTGGCCGGGGAGCTGTTTTTT
NA	TRBD2	TRBV7-2	17	TRBJ2-1	CASSLTRSSGMGNEQFF	TGTGCCAGCAGCCTAACCCGGTCTAGCGGGATGGGGAATGAGCAGTTCTTC
NA	NA	TRBV28	12	TRBJ1-3	CASSTVGNTIYF	TGTGCCAGCAGCACAGTAGGAAACACCATATATTTT
NA	NA	TRBV28	12	TRBJ1-5	CASSPPNQPQHF	TGTGCCAGCAGCCCTCCCAATCAGCCCCAGCATTTT
NA	NA	TRBV28	14	TRBJ2-7	CASSPLSGDTEQYF	TGTGCCAGCAGTCCTTTATCCGGGGACACCGAGCAGTACTTC
NA	TRBD2	TRBV7-8	16	TRBJ2-2	CASSSRLAGNTGELFF	TGTGCCAGCAGCTCACGACTAGCGGGAAACACCGGGGAGCTGTTTTTT
NA	NA	TRBV25-1	16	TRBJ2-1	CASSELGLVKYNEQFF	TGTGCCAGCAGTGAATTGGGGCTAGTGAAATACAATGAGCAGTTCTTC
NA	NA	TRBV5-1	13	TRBJ1-4	CASSLASDEKLFF	TGCGCCAGCAGCTTGGCCTCGGATGAAAAACTGTTTTTT
NA	NA	TRBV28	14	TRBJ1-2	CASKNRASNYGYTF	TGTGCCAGCAAAAACAGGGCCTCTAACTATGGCTACACCTTC
NA	TRBD2	TRBV4-1	16	TRBJ2-7	CASSRQLAGGAYEQYF	TGCGCCAGCAGCCGACAACTAGCGGGAGGCGCCTACGAGCAGTACTTC
NA	NA	TRBV28	14	TRBJ1-5	CASNKHLSNQPQHF	TGTGCCAGCAATAAGCATCTTAGCAATCAGCCCCAGCATTTT
NA	TRBD1	TRBV19	15	TRBJ2-7	CASSKQQGEAYEQYF	TGTGCCAGTAGTAAGCAACAGGGGGAGGCCTACGAGCAGTACTTC
NA	NA	TRBV30	13	TRBJ2-5	CAWTARRGETQYF	TGTGCCTGGACGGCGCGGAGGGGAGAGACCCAGTACTTC
NA	NA	TRBV7-2	15	TRBJ1-5	CASSLLGHSNQPQHF	TGTGCCAGCAGCCTACTGGGACATAGCAATCAGCCCCAGCATTTT
NA	TRBD1	TRBV7-2	14	TRBJ2-7	CASSFGTGGYEQYF	TGTGCCAGCAGCTTTGGCACAGGGGGCTACGAGCAGTACTTC
NA	TRBD1	TRBV30	10	TRBJ1-2	CAGQGYGYTF	TGTGCCGGACAGGGATATGGCTACACCTTC
NA	NA	TRBV4-1	14	TRBJ2-7	CASSPGQGLGEQYF	TGCGCCAGCAGCCCGGGACAGGGACTAGGCGAGCAGTACTTC
NA	TRBD1	TRBV19	13	TRBJ1-5	CASRGDSNQPQHF	TGTGCCAGCAGGGGGGATAGCAATCAGCCCCAGCATTTT